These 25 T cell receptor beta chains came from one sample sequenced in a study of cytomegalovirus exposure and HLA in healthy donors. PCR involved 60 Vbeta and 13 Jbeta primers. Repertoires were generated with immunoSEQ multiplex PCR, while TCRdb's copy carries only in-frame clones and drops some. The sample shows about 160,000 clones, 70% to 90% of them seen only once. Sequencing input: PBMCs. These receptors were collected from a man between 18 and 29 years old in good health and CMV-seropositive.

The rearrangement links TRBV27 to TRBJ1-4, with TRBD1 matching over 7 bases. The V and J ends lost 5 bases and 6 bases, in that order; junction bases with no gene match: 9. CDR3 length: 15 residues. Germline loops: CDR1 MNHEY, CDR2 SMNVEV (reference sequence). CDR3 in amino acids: CASSPIQGWDEKLFF. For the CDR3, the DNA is TGTGCCAGCAGTCCGATACAGGGGTGGGATGAAAAACTGTTTTTT.

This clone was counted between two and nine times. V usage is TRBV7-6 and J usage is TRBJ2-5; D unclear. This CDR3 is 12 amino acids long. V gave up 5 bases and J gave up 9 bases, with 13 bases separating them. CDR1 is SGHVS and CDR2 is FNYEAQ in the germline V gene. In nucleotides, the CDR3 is TGTGCCAGCAGCCCCCCTCGGTTGTCCCAGTACTTC. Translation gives CASSPPRLSQYF.

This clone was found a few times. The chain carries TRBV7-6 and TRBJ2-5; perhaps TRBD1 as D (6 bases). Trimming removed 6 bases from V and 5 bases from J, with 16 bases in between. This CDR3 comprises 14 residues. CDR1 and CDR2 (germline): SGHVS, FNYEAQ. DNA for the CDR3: TGTGCCAGCAGGGACCTGTCGAGGGGGGAGACCCAGTACTTC. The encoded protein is CASRDLSRGETQYF.

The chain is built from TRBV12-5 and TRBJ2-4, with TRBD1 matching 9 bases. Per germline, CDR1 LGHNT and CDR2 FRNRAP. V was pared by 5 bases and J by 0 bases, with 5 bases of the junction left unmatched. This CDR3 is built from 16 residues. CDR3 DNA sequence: TGTGCTAGTGGTCCGGGACAGGGTTTAGCCAAAAACATTCAGTACTTC. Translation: CASGPGQGLAKNIQYF.

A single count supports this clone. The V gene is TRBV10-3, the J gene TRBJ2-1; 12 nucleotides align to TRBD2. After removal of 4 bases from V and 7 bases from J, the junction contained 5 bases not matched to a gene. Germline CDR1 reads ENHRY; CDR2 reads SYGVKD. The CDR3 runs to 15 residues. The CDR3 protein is CAISGLAGVGNEQFF. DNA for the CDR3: TGTGCCATCAGTGGACTAGCGGGGGTAGGAAATGAGCAGTTCTTC.

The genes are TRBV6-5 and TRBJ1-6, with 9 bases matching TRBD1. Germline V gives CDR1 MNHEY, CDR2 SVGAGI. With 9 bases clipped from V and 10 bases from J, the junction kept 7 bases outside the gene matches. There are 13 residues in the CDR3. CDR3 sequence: CASMTGTGSPLHF. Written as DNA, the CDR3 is TGTGCCAGTATGACCGGGACAGGGTCACCCCTCCACTTT.

DNA of the CDR3: TGCGCCAGCAGCCAAGAACAGGGGAGTGACGAGCAGTACTTC. This gives the protein CASSQEQGSDEQYF. The gene calls are TRBV4-3 and TRBJ2-7; 7 positions agree with TRBD1. There are 14 residues in the CDR3. Germline values: CDR1 LGHNA, CDR2 YSLEER. The V and J ends lost 0 bases and 5 bases, in that order; junction bases with no gene match: 4.

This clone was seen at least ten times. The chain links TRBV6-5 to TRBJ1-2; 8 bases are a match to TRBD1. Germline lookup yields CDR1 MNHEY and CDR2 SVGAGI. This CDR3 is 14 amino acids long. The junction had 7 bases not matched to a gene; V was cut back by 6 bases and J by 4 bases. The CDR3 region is CASSGQGGFYGYTF. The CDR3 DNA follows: TGTGCCAGCAGCGGACAGGGAGGATTCTATGGCTACACCTTC.

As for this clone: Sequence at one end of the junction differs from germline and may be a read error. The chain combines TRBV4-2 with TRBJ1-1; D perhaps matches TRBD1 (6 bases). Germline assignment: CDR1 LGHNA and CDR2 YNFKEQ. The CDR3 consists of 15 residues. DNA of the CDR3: TGTGCCAACAGCCAAGAGGACAGATTTAACACTGAAGCTTTCTTT. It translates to CANSQEDRFNTEAFF.

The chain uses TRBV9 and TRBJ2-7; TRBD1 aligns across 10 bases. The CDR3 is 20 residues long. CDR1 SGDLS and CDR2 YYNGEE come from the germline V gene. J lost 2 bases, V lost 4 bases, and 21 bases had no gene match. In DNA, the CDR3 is TGTGCCAGCAGCCACCATCGAGAAACGATCCGGGACAGGGGCCCCTACGAGCAGTACTTC. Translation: CASSHHRETIRDRGPYEQYF.

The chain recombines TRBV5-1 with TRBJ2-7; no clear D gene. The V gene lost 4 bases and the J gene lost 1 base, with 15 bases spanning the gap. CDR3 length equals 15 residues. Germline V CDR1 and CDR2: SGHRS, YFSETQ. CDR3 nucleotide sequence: TGCGCCAGCAGCATTGATCCAGGTGGGTCCTACGAGCAGTACTTC. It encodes CASSIDPGGSYEQYF.

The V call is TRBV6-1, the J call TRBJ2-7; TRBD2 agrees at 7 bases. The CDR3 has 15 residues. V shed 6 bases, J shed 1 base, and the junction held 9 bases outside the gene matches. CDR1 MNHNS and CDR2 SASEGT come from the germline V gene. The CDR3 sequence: CASSSVYSGSYEQYF. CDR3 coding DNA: TGTGCCAGCAGCTCCGTGTATAGCGGGTCCTACGAGCAGTACTTC.

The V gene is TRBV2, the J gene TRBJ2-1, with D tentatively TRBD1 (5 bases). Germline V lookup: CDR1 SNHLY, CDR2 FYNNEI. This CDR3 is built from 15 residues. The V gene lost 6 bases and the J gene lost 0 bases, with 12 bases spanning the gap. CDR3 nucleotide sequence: TGTGCCAGCAGACGACGACAGAGCTCCTACAATGAGCAGTTCTTC. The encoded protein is CASRRRQSSYNEQFF.

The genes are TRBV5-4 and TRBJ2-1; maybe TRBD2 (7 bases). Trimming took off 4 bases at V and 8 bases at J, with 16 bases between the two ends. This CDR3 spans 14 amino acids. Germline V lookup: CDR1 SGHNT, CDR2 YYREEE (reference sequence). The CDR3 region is CASSPRGARHEQFF. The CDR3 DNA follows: TGTGCCAGCAGCCCCCGGGGGGCAAGGCATGAGCAGTTCTTC.

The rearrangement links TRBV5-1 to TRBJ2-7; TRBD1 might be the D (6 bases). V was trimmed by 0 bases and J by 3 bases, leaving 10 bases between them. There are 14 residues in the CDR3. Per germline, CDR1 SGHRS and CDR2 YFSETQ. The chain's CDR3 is CASSLDRVDYEQYF. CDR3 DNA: TGCGCCAGCAGCTTGGACAGGGTAGACTACGAGCAGTACTTC.

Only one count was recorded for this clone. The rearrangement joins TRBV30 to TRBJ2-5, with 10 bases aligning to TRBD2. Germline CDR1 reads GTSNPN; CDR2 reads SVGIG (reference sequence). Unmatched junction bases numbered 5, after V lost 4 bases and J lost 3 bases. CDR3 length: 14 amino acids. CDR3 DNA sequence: TGTGCCTGGAAAAGACTAGCGGGCAAAGAGACCCAGTACTTC. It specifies CAWKRLAGKETQYF.

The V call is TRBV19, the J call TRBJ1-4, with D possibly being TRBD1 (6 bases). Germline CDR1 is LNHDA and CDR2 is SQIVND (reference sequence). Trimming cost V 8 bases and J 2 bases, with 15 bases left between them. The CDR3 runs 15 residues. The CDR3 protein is CASALEGQTNEKLFF. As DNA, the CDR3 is TGTGCCAGTGCGTTAGAAGGACAGACTAATGAAAAACTGTTTTTT.

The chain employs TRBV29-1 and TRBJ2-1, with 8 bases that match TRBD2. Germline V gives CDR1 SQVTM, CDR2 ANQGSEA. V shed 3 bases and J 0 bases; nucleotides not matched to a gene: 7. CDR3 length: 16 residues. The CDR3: CSVEGLAGSSYNEQFF. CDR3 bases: TGCAGCGTTGAGGGTCTAGCGGGCAGCTCCTACAATGAGCAGTTCTTC.

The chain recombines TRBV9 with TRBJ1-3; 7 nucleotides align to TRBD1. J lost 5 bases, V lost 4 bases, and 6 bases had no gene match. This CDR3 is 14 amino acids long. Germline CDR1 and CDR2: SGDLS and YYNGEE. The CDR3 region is CASSQNRGRNTIYF. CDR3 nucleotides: TGTGCCAGCAGCCAAAACAGGGGTAGAAACACCATATATTTT.

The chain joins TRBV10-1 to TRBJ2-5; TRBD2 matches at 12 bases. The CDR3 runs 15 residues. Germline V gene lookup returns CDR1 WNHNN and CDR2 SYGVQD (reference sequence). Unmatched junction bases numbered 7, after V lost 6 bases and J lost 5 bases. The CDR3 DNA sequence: TGCGCCAGCAGGATCCCCGGGACTAGCGGGGAGACCCAGTACTTC. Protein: CASRIPGTSGETQYF.

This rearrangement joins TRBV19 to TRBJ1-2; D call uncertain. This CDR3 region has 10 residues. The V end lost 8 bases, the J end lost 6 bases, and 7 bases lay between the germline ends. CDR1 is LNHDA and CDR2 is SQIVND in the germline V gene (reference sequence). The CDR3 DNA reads TGTGCCAGTTGTCTCCATGGCTACACCTTC. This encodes CASCLHGYTF.

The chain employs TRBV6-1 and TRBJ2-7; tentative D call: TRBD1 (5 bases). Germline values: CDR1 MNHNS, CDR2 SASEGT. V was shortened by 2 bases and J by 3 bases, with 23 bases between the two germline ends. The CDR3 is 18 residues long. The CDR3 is CASSERGSRERRVYEQYF. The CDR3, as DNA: TGTGCCAGCAGTGAAAGGGGTAGCCGAGAGAGAAGAGTCTACGAGCAGTACTTC.

The CDR3 nucleotides are TGTGCTAGTGGGGGGACAGGGGGCAAGTACGAGCAGTACTTC. It encodes CASGGTGGKYEQYF. The gene calls are TRBV12-5 and TRBJ2-7, with 12 bases identical to TRBD1. Germline CDR1 and CDR2: LGHNT and FRNRAP. With V trimmed by 6 bases and J by 4 bases, 4 bases remained unmatched. The CDR3 has 14 amino acids.

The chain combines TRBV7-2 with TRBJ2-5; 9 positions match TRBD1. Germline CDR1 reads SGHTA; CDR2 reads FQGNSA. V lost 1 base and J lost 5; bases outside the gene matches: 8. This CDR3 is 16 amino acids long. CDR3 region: CASSLVDRGSLETQYF. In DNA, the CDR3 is TGTGCCAGCAGCTTAGTTGACAGGGGGAGTTTGGAGACCCAGTACTTC.

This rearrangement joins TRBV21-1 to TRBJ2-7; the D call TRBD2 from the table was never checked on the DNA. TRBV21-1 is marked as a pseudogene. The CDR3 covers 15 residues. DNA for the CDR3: TGTGCCAGCAGCAAAGGTAAAAACTCCCCCTTCGAGCAGTACTTC. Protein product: CASSKGKNSPFEQYF.